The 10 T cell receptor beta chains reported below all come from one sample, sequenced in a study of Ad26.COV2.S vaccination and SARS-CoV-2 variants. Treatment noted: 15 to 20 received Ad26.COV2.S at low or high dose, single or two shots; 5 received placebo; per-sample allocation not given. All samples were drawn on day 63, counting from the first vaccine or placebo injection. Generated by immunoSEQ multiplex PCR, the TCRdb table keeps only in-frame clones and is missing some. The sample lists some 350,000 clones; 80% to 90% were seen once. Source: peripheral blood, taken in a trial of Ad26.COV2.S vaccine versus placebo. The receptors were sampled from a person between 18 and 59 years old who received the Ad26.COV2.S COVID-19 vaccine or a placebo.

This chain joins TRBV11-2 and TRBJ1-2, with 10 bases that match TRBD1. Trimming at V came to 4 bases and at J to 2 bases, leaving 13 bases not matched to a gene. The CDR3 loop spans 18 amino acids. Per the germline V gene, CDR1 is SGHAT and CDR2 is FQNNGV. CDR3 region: CASSSIPGQGKDNYGYTF. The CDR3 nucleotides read TGTGCCAGCAGCTCGATACCGGGACAGGGGAAAGACAACTATGGCTACACCTTC.

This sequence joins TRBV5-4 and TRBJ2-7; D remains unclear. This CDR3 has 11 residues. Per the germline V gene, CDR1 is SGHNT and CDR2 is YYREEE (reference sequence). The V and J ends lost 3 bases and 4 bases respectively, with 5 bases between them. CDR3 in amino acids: CASSSQYEQYF. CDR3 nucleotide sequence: TGTGCCAGCAGCTCCCAATACGAGCAGTACTTC.

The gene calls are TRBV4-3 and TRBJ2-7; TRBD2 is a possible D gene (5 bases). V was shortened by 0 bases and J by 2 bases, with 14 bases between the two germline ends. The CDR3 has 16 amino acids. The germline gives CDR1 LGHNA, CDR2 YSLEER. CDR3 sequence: CASSQDVLGLPYEQYF. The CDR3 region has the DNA TGCGCCAGCAGCCAAGATGTACTAGGTCTCCCCTACGAGCAGTACTTC.

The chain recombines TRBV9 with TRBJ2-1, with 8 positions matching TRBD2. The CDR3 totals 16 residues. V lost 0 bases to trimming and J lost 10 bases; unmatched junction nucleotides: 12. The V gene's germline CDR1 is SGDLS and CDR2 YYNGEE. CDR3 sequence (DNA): TGTGCCAGCAGCGTAGGCGGTACGGGGGGGCCGGGAGAGCAGTTCTTC. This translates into CASSVGGTGGPGEQFF.

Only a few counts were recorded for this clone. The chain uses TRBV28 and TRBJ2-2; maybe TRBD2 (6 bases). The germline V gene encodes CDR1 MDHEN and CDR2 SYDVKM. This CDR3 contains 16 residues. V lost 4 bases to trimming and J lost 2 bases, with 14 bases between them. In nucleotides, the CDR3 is TGTGCCAGCAGTTCCCCGTGGAGGGGAAACACCGGGGAGCTGTTTTTT. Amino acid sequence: CASSSPWRGNTGELFF.

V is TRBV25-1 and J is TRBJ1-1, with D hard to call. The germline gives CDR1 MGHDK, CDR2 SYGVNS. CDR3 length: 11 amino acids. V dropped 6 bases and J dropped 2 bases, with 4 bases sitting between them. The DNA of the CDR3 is TGTGCCAGCAGGACAAACACTGAAGCTTTCTTT. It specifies CASRTNTEAFF.

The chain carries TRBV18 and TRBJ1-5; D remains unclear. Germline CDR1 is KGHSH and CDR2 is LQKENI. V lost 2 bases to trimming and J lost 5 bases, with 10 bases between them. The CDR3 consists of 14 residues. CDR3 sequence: CASSPTRGDQPQHF. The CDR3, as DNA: TGTGCCAGCTCACCAACTCGTGGCGATCAGCCCCAGCATTTT. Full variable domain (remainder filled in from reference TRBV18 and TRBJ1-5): NAGVMQNPRHLVRRRGQEARLRCSPMKGHSHVYWYRQLPEEGLKFMVYLQKENIIDESGMPKERFSAEFPKEGPSILRIQQVVRGDSAAYFCASSPTRGDQPQHFGDGTRLSIL.

The CDR3 reads CASSFQAITDTQYF. CDR3 nucleotides: TGTGCCAGCAGCTTCCAAGCGATAACAGATACGCAGTATTTT. V and J are TRBV5-4 and TRBJ2-3; D is unresolved. There are 14 residues in the CDR3. Germline lookup yields CDR1 SGHNT and CDR2 YYREEE (reference sequence). Deletions cut 2 bases from V and 3 bases from J, with 10 bases between.

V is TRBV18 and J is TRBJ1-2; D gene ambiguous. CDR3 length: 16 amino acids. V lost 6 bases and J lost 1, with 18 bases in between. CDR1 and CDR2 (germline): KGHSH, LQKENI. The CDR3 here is CASSRQHMGFNYGYTF. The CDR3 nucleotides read TGTGCCAGCTCCAGACAACATATGGGGTTTAACTATGGCTACACCTTC.

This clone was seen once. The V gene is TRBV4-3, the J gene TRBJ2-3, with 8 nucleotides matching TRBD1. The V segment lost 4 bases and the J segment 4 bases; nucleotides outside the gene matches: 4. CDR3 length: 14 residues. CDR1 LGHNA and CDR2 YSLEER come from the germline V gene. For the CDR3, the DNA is TGCGCCAGCAGCCCTGGACAGGGTTCAGATACGCAGTATTTT. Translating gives CASSPGQGSDTQYF.